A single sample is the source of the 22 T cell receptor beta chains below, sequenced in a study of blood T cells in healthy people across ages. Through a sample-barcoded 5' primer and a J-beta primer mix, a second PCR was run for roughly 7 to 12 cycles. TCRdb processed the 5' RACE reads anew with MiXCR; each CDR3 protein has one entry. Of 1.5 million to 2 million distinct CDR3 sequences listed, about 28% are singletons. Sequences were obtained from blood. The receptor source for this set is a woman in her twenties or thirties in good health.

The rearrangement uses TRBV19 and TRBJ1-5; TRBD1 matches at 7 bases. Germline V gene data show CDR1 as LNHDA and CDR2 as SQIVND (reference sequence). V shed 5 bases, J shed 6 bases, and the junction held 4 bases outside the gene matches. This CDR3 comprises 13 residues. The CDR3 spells CASSSDRAQPQHF. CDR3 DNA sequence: TGTGCCAGTAGTTCCGACAGGGCTCAGCCCCAGCATTTT.

The CDR3 region is CASSLVGTSGTYNEQFF. CDR3 nucleotide sequence: TGTGCCAGCAGCTTAGTAGGGACTAGCGGAACCTACAATGAGCAGTTCTTC. The chain has TRBV7-2 and TRBJ2-1; TRBD2 agrees at 11 bases. Germline loops: CDR1 SGHTA, CDR2 FQGNSA. V lost 1 base and J lost 2; bases outside the gene matches: 4. The CDR3 length is 17 residues.

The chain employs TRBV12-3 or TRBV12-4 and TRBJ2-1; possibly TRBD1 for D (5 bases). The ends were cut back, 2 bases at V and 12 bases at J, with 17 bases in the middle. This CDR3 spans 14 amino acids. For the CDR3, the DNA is TGTGCCAGCAGTTTAAGGGGTCGAACGGACCGGCAGTTCTTC. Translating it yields CASSLRGRTDRQFF.

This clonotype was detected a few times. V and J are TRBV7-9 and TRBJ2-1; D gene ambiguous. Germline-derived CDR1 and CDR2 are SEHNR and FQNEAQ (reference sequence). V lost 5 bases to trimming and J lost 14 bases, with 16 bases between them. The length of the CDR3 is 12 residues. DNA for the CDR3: TGTGCCAGCAGCGTGTTGCTTAGTTTGGAGTTCTTC. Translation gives CASSVLLSLEFF.

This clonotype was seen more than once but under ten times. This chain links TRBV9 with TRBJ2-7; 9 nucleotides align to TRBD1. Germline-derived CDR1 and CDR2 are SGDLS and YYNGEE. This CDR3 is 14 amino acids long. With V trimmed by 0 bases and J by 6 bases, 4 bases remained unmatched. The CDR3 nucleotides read TGTGCCAGCAGCGTAGTGGTGACAGGGGGCGAGCAGTACTTC. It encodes CASSVVVTGGEQYF.

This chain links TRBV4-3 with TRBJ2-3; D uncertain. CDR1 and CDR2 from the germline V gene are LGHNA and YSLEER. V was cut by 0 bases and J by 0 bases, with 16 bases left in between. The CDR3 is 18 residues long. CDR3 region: CASSQEPAAGPSTDTQYF. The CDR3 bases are TGCGCCAGCAGCCAAGAACCCGCTGCTGGGCCAAGCACAGATACGCAGTATTTT.

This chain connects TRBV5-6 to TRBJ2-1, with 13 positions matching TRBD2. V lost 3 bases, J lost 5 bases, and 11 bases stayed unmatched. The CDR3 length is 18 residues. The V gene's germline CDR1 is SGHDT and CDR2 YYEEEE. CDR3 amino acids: CASSSLLAGGPKDNEQFF. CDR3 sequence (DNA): TGTGCCAGCAGCTCCCTACTAGCGGGAGGGCCGAAGGACAATGAGCAGTTCTTC.

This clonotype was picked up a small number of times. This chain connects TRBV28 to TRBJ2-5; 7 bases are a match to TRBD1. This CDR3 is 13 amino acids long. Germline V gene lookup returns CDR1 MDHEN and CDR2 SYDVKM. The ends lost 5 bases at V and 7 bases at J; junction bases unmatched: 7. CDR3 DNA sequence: TGTGCCAGCAGTAGGGGGCCCCGAGGGACCCAGTACTTC. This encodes CASSRGPRGTQYF.

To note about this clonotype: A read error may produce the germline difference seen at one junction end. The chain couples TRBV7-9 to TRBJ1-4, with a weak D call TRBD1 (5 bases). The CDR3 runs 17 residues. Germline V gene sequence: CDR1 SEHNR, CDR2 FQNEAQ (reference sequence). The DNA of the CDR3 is TGTGCCAGCAGCTTGGCTCAGGGCGCCGTAGCTAATGAAAGACTGTTTTTT. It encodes CASSLAQGAVANERLFF.

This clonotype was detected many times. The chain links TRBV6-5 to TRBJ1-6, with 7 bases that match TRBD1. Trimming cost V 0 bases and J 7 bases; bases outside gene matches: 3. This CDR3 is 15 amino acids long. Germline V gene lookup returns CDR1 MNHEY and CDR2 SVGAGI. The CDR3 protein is CASSYSGQKNSPLHF. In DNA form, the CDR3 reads TGTGCCAGCAGTTACTCGGGACAGAAAAATTCACCCCTCCACTTT.

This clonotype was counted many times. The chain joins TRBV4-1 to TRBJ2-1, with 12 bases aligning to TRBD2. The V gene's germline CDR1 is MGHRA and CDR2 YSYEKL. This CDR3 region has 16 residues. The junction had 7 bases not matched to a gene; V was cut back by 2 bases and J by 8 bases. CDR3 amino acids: CASSQLAGGPFDEQFF. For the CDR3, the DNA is TGCGCCAGCAGCCAACTAGCGGGGGGGCCATTTGATGAGCAGTTCTTC.

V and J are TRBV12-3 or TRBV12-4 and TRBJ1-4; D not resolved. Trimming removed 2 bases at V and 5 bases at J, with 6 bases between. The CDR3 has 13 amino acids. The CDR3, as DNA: TGTGCCAGCAGTTTAAGGGTAAATGAAAAACTGTTTTTT. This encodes CASSLRVNEKLFF.

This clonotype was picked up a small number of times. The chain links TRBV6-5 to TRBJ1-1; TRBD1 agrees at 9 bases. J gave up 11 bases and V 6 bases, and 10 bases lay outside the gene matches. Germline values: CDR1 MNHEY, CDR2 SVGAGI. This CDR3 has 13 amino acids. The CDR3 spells CASRSRDRAGAFF. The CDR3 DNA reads TGTGCCAGCAGGTCCCGGGACAGGGCCGGGGCTTTCTTT.

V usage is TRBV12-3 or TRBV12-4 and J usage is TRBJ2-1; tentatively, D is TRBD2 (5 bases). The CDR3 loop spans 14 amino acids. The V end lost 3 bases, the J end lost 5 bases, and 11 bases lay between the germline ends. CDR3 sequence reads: CASSFSDYDNEQFF. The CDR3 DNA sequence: TGTGCCAGCAGTTTCTCCGACTACGACAATGAGCAGTTCTTC.

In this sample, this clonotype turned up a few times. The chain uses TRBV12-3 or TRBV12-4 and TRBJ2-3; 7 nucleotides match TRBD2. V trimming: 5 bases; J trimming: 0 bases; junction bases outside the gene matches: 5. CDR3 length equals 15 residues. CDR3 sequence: CASSLRGESTDTQYF. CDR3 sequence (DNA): TGTGCCAGCAGTCTCCGGGGGGAGAGCACAGATACGCAGTATTTT.

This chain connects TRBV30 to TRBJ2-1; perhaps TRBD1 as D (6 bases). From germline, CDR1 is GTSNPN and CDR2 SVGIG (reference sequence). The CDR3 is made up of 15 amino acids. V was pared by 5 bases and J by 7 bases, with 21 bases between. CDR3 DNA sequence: TGTGCCTGGGAAGTTCCTGAACAGGGAGTAAATGAGCAGTTCTTC. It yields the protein CAWEVPEQGVNEQFF.

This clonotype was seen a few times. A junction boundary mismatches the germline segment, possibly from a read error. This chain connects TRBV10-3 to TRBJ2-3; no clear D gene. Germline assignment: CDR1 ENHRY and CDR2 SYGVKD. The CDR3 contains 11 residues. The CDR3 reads CVISRGDTQYF. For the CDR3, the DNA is TGTGTCATCAGTAGAGGTGATACGCAGTATTTT.

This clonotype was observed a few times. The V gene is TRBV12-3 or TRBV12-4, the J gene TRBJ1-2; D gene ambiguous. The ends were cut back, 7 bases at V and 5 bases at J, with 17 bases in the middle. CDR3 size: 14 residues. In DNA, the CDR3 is TGTGCCAGCACCCTCCACAGAGGCCTGTATGGCTACACCTTC. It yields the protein CASTLHRGLYGYTF.

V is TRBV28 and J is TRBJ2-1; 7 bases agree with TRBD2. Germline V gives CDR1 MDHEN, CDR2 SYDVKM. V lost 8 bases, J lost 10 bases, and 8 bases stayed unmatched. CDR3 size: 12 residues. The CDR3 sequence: CASLGGGGEQFF. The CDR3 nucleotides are TGTGCCAGCTTGGGCGGGGGAGGAGAGCAGTTCTTC. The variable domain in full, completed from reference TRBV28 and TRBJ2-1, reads DVKVTQSSRYLVKRTGEKVFLECVQDMDHENMFWYRQDPGLGLRLIYFSYDVKMKEKGDIPEGYSVSREKKERFSLILESASTNQTSMYLCASLGGGGEQFFGPGTRLTVL.

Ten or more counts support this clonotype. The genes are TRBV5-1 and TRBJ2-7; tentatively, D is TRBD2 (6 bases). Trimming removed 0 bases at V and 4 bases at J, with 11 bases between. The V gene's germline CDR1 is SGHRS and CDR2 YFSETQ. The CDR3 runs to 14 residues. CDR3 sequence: CASSLASGVYEQYF. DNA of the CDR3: TGCGCCAGCAGCTTGGCGTCGGGAGTGTACGAGCAGTACTTC. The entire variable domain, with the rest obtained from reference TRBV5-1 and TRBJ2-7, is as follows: KAGVTQTPRYLIKTRGQQVTLSCSPISGHRSVSWYQQTPGQGLQFLFEYFSETQRNKGNFPGRFSGRQFSNSRSEMNVSTLELGDSALYLCASSLASGVYEQYFGPGTRLTVT.

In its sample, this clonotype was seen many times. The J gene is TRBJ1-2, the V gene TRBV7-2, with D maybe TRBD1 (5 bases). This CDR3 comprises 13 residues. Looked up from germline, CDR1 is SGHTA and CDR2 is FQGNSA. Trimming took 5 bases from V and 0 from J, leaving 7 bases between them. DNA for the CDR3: TGTGCCAGCAGCCAGGGACCTAACTATGGCTACACCTTC. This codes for CASSQGPNYGYTF.

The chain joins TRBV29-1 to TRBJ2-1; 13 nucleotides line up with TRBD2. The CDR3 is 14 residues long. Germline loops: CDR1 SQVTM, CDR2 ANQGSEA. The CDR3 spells CGAAGTSGTNEQFF. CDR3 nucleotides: TGCGGCGCAGCCGGGACTAGCGGGACAAATGAGCAGTTCTTC.